The 7 T cell receptor beta chains listed next were all sequenced from one sample in a study of CD8+ T cells in alopecia areata. Following extraction, RNA underwent reverse transcription to cDNA, which served as the sequencing template. Sequencing was performed with immunoSEQ multiplex PCR; in TCRdb, only in-frame clones are kept and a portion is missing. The sample yields 100,000 to 130,000 clones, around 59% seen once. Sample: CD8+ T cells sorted from blood. Receptors originate from a human donor in good health.

The chain recombines TRBV9 with TRBJ2-3, with TRBD2 matching over 7 bases. Per germline, CDR1 SGDLS and CDR2 YYNGEE. CDR3 length equals 16 residues. With 4 bases clipped from V and 2 bases from J, the junction kept 10 bases outside the gene matches. The CDR3 loop reads CASSTGGNHYTDTQYF. The CDR3 DNA follows: TGTGCCAGCAGCACCGGGGGGAACCATTACACAGATACGCAGTATTTT.

The DNA for the CDR3 is TGTGCCAGCAGCCCCTTACTAGATAATGAAAAACTGTTTTTT. Its translation is CASSPLLDNEKLFF. The chain joins TRBV7-8 to TRBJ1-4; D ambiguous. The CDR3 runs 14 residues. Trimming shortened V by 5 bases and J by 4 bases, and 11 bases separated the two germline ends. In germline, CDR1 is SGHVS, CDR2 FQNEAQ.

This clone appeared many times. The chain uses TRBV27 and TRBJ2-7; D not resolved. V was clipped by 6 bases and J by 0 bases, with 9 bases between them. This CDR3 contains 13 residues. Germline CDR1 MNHEY, CDR2 SMNVEV (reference sequence). The CDR3 nucleotides read TGTGCCAGCAGAGGGCCGAGCTCCTACGAGCAGTACTTC. Protein: CASRGPSSYEQYF.

CDR3 sequence: CASTTSQGSNYGYTF. CDR3 sequence (DNA): TGCGCCAGCACCACCTCCCAGGGGTCTAACTATGGCTACACCTTC. This chain uses TRBV4-1 with TRBJ1-2, with D possibly matching TRBD1 (6 bases). With 7 bases removed from V and 0 bases from J, the gap between germline ends came to 15 bases. Germline CDR1 and CDR2: MGHRA and YSYEKL. The CDR3 is 15 amino acids.

V is TRBV6-5 and J is TRBJ2-5; D remains ambiguous. CDR1 is MNHEY and CDR2 is SVGAGI in the germline V gene. V was trimmed by 6 bases and J by 0 bases, leaving 8 bases between them. CDR3 length: 13 amino acids. Here the CDR3 DNA reads TGTGCCAGCAGCCCCAGGTACCAAGAGACCCAGTACTTC. This gives the protein CASSPRYQETQYF.

The V call is TRBV19, the J call TRBJ2-1; 11 nucleotides align to TRBD2. The ends lost 11 bases at V and 2 bases at J; junction bases unmatched: 11. Germline CDR1 LNHDA, CDR2 SQIVND (reference sequence). This CDR3 spans 16 amino acids. CDR3 nucleotide sequence: TGTGCCGTCGGGCTAGCGGGGGGTGGTCCCTACAATGAGCAGTTCTTC. Protein product: CAVGLAGGGPYNEQFF.

The CDR3 bases are TGTGCCAGCAGCCCCATGACTAGCGGGGGGTCCTACGAGCAGTACTTC. The encoded protein is CASSPMTSGGSYEQYF. V usage is TRBV5-6 and J usage is TRBJ2-7; 13 bases are shared with TRBD2. Germline CDR1 and CDR2: SGHDT and YYEEEE. V lost 4 bases and J lost 1; bases outside the gene matches: 5. The CDR3 has 16 amino acids.